The sequence of this TCR beta chain was determined in a study of cytotoxic CD8 clonotypes in ibrutinib-treated CLL. Study-wide results and caveats: Clonality grew at ibrutinib response; at progression, it decreased back toward baseline.

On this clone: Its target is not known.

Sequencing was performed with immunoSEQ multiplex PCR; in TCRdb, only in-frame clones are kept and a portion is missing. The sample records around 310,000 clones, around four fifths being singletons. Per germline, CDR1 SGHVS and CDR2 FNYEAQ. The CDR3 totals 11 residues. Trimming cost V 1 base and J 8 bases, with 5 bases left between them. The input for sequencing was PBMCs, taken before ibrutinib treatment. The chain carries TRBV7-6 and TRBJ1-2; no clear D gene. The origin of this receptor is a human donor with chronic lymphocytic leukemia. CDR3 residues: CASSLVKGYTF. CDR3 DNA: TGTGCCAGCAGCTTAGTAAAGGGCTACACCTTC.